Sequencing of this TCR beta chain was carried out in a study of blood T cell repertoires in COVID-19. Study as a whole: COVID-19 samples from acute and convalescent phases originated in the United States, Italy and Spain. T cells, B-cell-depleted T cells, or PBMCs supplied cDNA or gDNA.

This clone was observed once. The CDR3 has 16 amino acids. Looked up from germline, CDR1 is SGHRS and CDR2 is YFSETQ. With 2 bases clipped from V and 1 base from J, the junction kept 7 bases outside the gene matches. Original methodology: Amplification with reference gene primers provided the estimates of nucleated cell counts. Only in-frame clones appear in the TCRdb table, and some are missing; sequencing was by immunoSEQ multiplex PCR. D and trimming come from the DNA, and the V and J calls and clone size come from that table. The sample gives 25,000 to 35,000 clones, around 85% of which show up once; less than 9.5% is in the top ten.

Input material: peripheral blood. The chain combines TRBV5-1 with TRBJ1-1, with 8 bases that match TRBD1. The receptor was derived from a human donor in a cohort sampled during active COVID-19. The CDR3 nucleotides are TGCGCCAGCAGCTTACGTGGCCAGGGGGCGAACACTGAAGCTTTCTTT. It specifies CASSLRGQGANTEAFF.